Below are 19 T cell receptor beta chains sequenced from a single sample in a study of cytomegalovirus exposure and HLA in healthy donors. The PCR had 60 Vbeta and 13 Jbeta primers. Only in-frame clones appear in the TCRdb table, and some are missing; sequencing was by immunoSEQ multiplex PCR. The sample includes approximately 90,000 clones, roughly three quarters of them seen just once. Sequencing was done on a sample of PBMCs. The receptor set was obtained from a young man in good health and CMV-seronegative.

The chain joins TRBV28 to TRBJ2-6; 10 bases are a match to TRBD1. Germline lookup yields CDR1 MDHEN and CDR2 SYDVKM. This CDR3 has 18 residues. V was pared by 5 bases and J by 0 bases, with 7 bases of the junction left unmatched. CDR3 nucleotide sequence: TGTGCCAGCAGTCAAGGGGACAGGGGAAGCTCTGGGGCCAACGTCCTGACTTTC. Translation gives CASSQGDRGSSGANVLTF.

The chain links TRBV10-3 to TRBJ1-2, with D perhaps matching TRBD1 (6 bases). Germline V gene lookup returns CDR1 ENHRY and CDR2 SYGVKD. The CDR3 totals 15 residues. Trimming shortened V by 4 bases and J by 2 bases, and 14 bases separated the two germline ends. The CDR3 region is CAISVWGHTNYGYTF. DNA for the CDR3: TGTGCCATCAGTGTATGGGGACACACGAACTATGGCTACACCTTC.

The chain recombines TRBV6-6 with TRBJ1-2, with D possibly TRBD1 on 5 matching bases. Trimming removed 6 bases from V and 4 bases from J, with 12 bases in between. The CDR3 extends over 13 amino acids. Germline V gene sequence: CDR1 MNHNY, CDR2 SVGAGI (reference sequence). Written as DNA, the CDR3 is TGTGCCAGCAGCCTCGAAGGGGTCTATGGCTACACCTTC. Translation gives CASSLEGVYGYTF.

This clone was counted only a few times. This sequence joins TRBV18 and TRBJ1-3, with TRBD1 as a possible D gene (6 bases). CDR1 and CDR2 from the germline V gene are KGHSH and LQKENI. The V end was cut by 1 base, the J end by 3 bases, with 10 bases between. This CDR3 contains 15 residues. The CDR3 loop reads CASSPLRGSGNTIYF. CDR3 coding DNA: TGTGCCAGCTCACCACTCAGGGGCAGTGGAAACACCATATATTTT.

This clone showed up just once. The junction and the germline gene differ at one end; a read error may be behind it. The chain recombines TRBV5-1 with TRBJ2-3; TRBD2 matches 7 bases. In germline, CDR1 is SGHRS, CDR2 YFSETQ. The CDR3 loop spans 16 amino acids. CDR3 sequence: CASSLAGGRSTVTQYF. The CDR3 nucleotides read TGCGCCAGCAGCTTGGCCGGGGGGAGGTCAACAGTTACGCAGTATTTT. The full variable domain, in which reference TRBV5-1 and TRBJ2-3 provide the parts outside the CDR3, is KAGVTQTPRYLIKTRGQQVTLSCSPISGHRSVSWYQQTPGQGLQFLFEYFSETQRNKGNFPGRFSGRQFSNSRSEMNVSTLELGDSALYLCASSLAGGRSTVTQYFGPGTRLTVL.

The chain is built from TRBV5-4 and TRBJ1-6; possibly TRBD1 for D (5 bases). Germline CDR1 and CDR2: SGHNT and YYREEE (reference sequence). Deletions cut 4 bases from V and 12 bases from J, with 11 bases between. The CDR3 contains 12 residues. The CDR3 nucleotides are TGTGCCAGCAGCCCCAAGGACAAACCCCTCCACTTT. This gives the protein CASSPKDKPLHF.

V is TRBV9 and J is TRBJ2-1; 10 bases fit TRBD1. The CDR3 loop spans 15 amino acids. Germline trimming cut 3 bases from V and 8 bases from J; bases unmatched to any gene: 8. From germline, CDR1 is SGDLS and CDR2 YYNGEE. The CDR3 bases are TGTGCCAGCAGCGACCGGGACAGGGGTTTCGATGAGCAGTTCTTC. It translates to CASSDRDRGFDEQFF.

This rearrangement joins TRBV6-1 to TRBJ2-7; 10 nucleotides match TRBD2. J lost 2 bases, V lost 1 base, and 2 bases had no gene match. There are 15 residues in the CDR3. Germline CDR1 and CDR2: MNHNS and SASEGT. The DNA for the CDR3 is TGTGCCAGCAGTGAAGGGGGACTAGCGCCCTACGAGCAGTACTTC. Encoded protein: CASSEGGLAPYEQYF.

This clone showed up just a few times. V usage is TRBV4-2 and J usage is TRBJ1-1; 9 bases are a match to TRBD1. The germline V gene encodes CDR1 LGHNA and CDR2 YNFKEQ. V was clipped by 2 bases and J by 3 bases; unmatched bases: 10. The CDR3 runs 17 residues. The CDR3 loop reads CASSQFKTGGVDTEAFF. CDR3 in DNA: TGTGCCAGCAGCCAATTTAAAACAGGGGGCGTGGACACTGAAGCTTTCTTT.

The genes are TRBV19 and TRBJ2-3; tentative D call: TRBD1 (6 bases). CDR1 and CDR2 (germline): LNHDA, SQIVND (reference sequence). The CDR3 length is 15 residues. Between the trimmed V and J ends, which lost 6 bases and 5 bases, there was a span of 18 bases. In DNA, the CDR3 is TGTGCCAGTAGGAGTAATAGCCCGACAGGAGATACGCAGTATTTT. As protein: CASRSNSPTGDTQYF. The full variable domain, its missing parts supplied by reference TRBV19 and TRBJ2-3, is DGGITQSPKYLFRKEGQNVTLSCEQNLNHDAMYWYRQDPGQGLRLIYYSQIVNDFQKGDIAEGYSVSREKKESFPLTVTSAQKNPTAFYLCASRSNSPTGDTQYFGPGTRLTVL.

The V and J genes are TRBV10-3 and TRBJ2-7, with 12 bases identical to TRBD1. The CDR3 extends over 15 amino acids. The junction had 7 bases not matched to a gene; V was cut back by 6 bases and J by 4 bases. Germline CDR1 ENHRY, CDR2 SYGVKD. The CDR3 sequence is CAIRAGTGGGYEQYF. CDR3 nucleotide sequence: TGTGCCATCAGGGCCGGGACAGGGGGCGGTTACGAGCAGTACTTC.

With regard to this clone: At one boundary the junction diverges from the germline segment, which might be a read error. The rearrangement joins TRBV5-6 to TRBJ1-1, with TRBD1 identical over 8 bases. This CDR3 contains 16 residues. Germline-derived CDR1 and CDR2 are SGHDT and YYEEEE. The CDR3 DNA follows: TGTGCCAGCAGTTTGGGTGGACAGGGTTATAGCACTGAAGCTTTCTTT. Encoded protein: CASSLGGQGYSTEAFF.

Concerning this clone itself: Distinct nucleotide sequences in the sample also encode this CDR3. This rearrangement joins TRBV19 to TRBJ1-2, with no clear D. Germline V gene data show CDR1 as LNHDA and CDR2 as SQIVND (reference sequence). The CDR3 length is 13 residues. V was pared by 0 bases and J by 6 bases, with 8 bases between. Here the CDR3 reads CASSIDQYDGYTF. CDR3 sequence (DNA): TGTGCCAGTAGTATAGATCAGTACGATGGCTACACCTTC.

The CDR3 DNA reads as TGTGCCAGCAGCTTAGATAGCGGGGAGAAGGAGTACTTC. This codes for CASSLDSGEKEYF. The chain employs TRBV7-2 and TRBJ2-7, with 8 bases lining up with TRBD2. The V gene's germline CDR1 is SGHTA and CDR2 FQGNSA. After removal of 1 base from V and 11 bases from J, the junction contained 7 bases not matched to a gene. The CDR3 sequence is 13 residues long.

V is TRBV29-1 and J is TRBJ2-3; perhaps TRBD2 as D (5 bases). Per the germline V gene, CDR1 is SQVTM and CDR2 is ANQGSEA. Trimming cost V 7 bases and J 5 bases, with 19 bases left between them. The CDR3 totals 14 residues. CDR3 sequence: CSADRVGVVDTQYF. The CDR3 DNA reads as TGCAGCGCGGACCGGGTGGGAGTTGTAGATACGCAGTATTTT.

This chain links TRBV28 with TRBJ1-4; 7 positions agree with TRBD1. The germline CDR1 and CDR2 sequences are MDHEN and SYDVKM. The CDR3 sequence is 15 residues long. With V trimmed by 6 bases and J by 11 bases, 15 bases remained unmatched. CDR3 DNA sequence: TGTGCCAGCAGCCGAGCCGGGACAGAAAAGCAGAAACTGTTTTTT. It codes for CASSRAGTEKQKLFF. Looking up the rest from reference TRBV28 and TRBJ1-4 gives the full variable domain: DVKVTQSSRYLVKRTGEKVFLECVQDMDHENMFWYRQDPGLGLRLIYFSYDVKMKEKGDIPEGYSVSREKKERFSLILESASTNQTSMYLCASSRAGTEKQKLFFGSGTQLSVL.

The V call is TRBV11-2, the J call TRBJ1-3; 7 bases fit TRBD1. Trimming removed 4 bases from V and 3 bases from J; junction bases left unmatched: 12. Germline V gene lookup returns CDR1 SGHAT and CDR2 FQNNGV. CDR3 length equals 17 residues. The CDR3 coding sequence is TGTGCCAGCAGCTCCTCTCTGACAGGGATTTTTGGAAACACCATATATTTT. This codes for CASSSSLTGIFGNTIYF.

The chain uses TRBV5-1 and TRBJ2-3, with 7 bases lining up with TRBD1. Trimming took 4 bases from V and 3 from J; bases not matched to a gene: 5. CDR1 is SGHRS, CDR2 YFSETQ, per germline. This CDR3 has 14 residues. The CDR3 here is CASSRGLMTDTQYF. Written as DNA, the CDR3 is TGCGCCAGCAGCAGGGGGCTTATGACAGATACGCAGTATTTT.

The chain couples TRBV19 to TRBJ2-7; D perhaps matches TRBD1 (5 bases). This CDR3 region has 14 residues. Per the germline V gene, CDR1 is LNHDA and CDR2 is SQIVND (reference sequence). V gave up 4 bases and J gave up 0 bases, with 10 bases separating them. The CDR3 reads CASSTTRDSYEQYF. DNA of the CDR3: TGTGCCAGTAGTACAACCAGGGACTCCTACGAGCAGTACTTC.